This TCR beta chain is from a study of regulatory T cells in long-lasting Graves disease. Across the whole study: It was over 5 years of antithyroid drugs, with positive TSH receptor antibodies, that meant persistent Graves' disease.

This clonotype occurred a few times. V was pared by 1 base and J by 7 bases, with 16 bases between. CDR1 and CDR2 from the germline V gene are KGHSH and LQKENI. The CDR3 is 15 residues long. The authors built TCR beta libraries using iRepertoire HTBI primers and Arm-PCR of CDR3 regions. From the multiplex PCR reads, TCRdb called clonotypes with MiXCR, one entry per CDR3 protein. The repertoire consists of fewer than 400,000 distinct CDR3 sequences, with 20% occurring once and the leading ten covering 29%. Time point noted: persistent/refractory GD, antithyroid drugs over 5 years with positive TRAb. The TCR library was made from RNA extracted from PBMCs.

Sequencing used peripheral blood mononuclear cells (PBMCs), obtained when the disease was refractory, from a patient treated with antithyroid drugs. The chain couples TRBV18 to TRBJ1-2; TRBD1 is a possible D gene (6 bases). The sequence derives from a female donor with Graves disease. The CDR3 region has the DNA TGTGCCAGCTCACCACAGGGAGGGGGGAGCACTGGCTACACCTTC. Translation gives CASSPQGGGSTGYTF. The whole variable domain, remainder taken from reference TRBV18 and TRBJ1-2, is NAGVMQNPRHLVRRRGQEARLRCSPMKGHSHVYWYRQLPEEGLKFMVYLQKENIIDESGMPKERFSAEFPKEGPSILRIQQVVRGDSAAYFCASSPQGGGSTGYTFGSGTRLTVV.